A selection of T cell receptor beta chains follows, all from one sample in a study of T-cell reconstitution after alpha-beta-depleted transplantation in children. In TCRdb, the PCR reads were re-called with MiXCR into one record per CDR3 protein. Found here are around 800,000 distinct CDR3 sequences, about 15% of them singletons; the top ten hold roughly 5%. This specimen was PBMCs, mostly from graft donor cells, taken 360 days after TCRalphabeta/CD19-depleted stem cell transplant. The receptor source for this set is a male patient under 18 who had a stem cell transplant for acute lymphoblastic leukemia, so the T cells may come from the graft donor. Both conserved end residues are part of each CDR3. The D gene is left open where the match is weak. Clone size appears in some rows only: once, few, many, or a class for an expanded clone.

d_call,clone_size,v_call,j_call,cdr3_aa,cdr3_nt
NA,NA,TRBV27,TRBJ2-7,CASSPGTPSSSYEQYF,TGTGCCAGCAGTCCCGGGACCCCGAGCAGCTCCTACGAGCAGTACTTC
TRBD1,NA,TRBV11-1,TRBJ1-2,CASSLAYLVRTGGLYGYTF,TGTGCCAGCAGCTTAGCGTATCTTGTGAGGACAGGGGGACTCTATGGCTACACCTTC
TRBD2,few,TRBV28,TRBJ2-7,CASSLSGRAIFGYEQYF,TGTGCCAGCAGTTTGAGCGGGAGAGCTATCTTTGGCTACGAGCAGTACTTC
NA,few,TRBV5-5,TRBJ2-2,CASSWGAPGTTTGELFF,TGTGCCAGCAGCTGGGGGGCACCCGGGACGACCACCGGGGAGCTGTTTTTT
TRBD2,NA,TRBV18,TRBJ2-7,CASSPGWTSGSRSNEQYF,TGTGCCAGCTCACCAGGTTGGACTAGCGGGAGCAGAAGCAACGAGCAGTACTTC
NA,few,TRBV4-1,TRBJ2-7,CASSLGKAGYEQYF,TGCGCCAGCAGCCTCGGAAAAGCGGGTTACGAGCAGTACTTC
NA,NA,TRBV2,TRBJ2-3,CASSGWRGVNTQYF,TGTGCCAGCAGTGGTTGGAGGGGGGTGAATACGCAGTATTTT
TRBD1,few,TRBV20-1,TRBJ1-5,CSATSPGTGGYNQPQHF,TGCAGTGCTACAAGTCCCGGGACAGGGGGATACAATCAGCCCCAGCATTTT
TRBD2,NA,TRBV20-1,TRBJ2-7,CSASSGSAYEQYF,TGCAGTGCTAGTAGCGGGAGTGCCTACGAGCAGTACTTC
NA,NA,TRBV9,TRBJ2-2,CASSVGSRGYHTGELFF,TGTGCCAGCAGCGTAGGGTCCCGGGGGTACCACACCGGGGAGCTGTTTTTT
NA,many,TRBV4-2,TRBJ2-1,CASSQDPHRVMNEQFF,TGTGCCAGCAGCCAAGATCCCCACAGAGTGATGAATGAGCAGTTCTTC
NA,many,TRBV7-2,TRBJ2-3,CASSLVGYHSDTQYF,TGTGCCAGCAGCTTAGTTGGGTACCACTCAGATACGCAGTATTTT
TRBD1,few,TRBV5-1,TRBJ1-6,CASSSSLTGAKRSPLHF,TGCGCCAGCAGCTCGTCATTAACAGGGGCAAAGCGGTCACCCCTCCACTTT
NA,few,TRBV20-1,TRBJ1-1,CSASDGGGTEAFF,TGCAGTGCTAGTGATGGTGGAGGCACTGAAGCTTTCTTT
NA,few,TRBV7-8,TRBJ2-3,CASSRQVRTDTQYF,TGTGCCAGCAGTAGACAGGTTCGCACAGATACGCAGTATTTT
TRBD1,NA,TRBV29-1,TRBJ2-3,CSVDNLGQGIEGDTQYF,TGCAGCGTTGACAACCTTGGACAGGGGATCGAAGGAGATACGCAGTATTTT
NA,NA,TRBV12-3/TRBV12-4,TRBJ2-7,CASSFSWPPPGEQYF,TGTGCCAGCAGTTTCAGCTGGCCGCCGCCAGGCGAGCAGTACTTC